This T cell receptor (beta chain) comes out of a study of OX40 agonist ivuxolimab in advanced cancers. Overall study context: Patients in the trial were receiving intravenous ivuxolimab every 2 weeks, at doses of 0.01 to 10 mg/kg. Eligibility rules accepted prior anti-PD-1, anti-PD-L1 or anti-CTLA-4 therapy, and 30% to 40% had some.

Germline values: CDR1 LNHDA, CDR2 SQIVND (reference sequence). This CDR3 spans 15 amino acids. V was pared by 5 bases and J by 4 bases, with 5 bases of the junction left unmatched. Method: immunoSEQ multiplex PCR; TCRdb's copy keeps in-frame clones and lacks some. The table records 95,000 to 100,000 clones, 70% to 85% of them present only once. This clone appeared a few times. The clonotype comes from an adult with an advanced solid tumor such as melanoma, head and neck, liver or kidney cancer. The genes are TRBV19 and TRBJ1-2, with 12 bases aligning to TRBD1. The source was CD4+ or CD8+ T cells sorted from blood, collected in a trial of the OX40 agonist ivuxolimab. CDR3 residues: CASSFGTGGGYGYTF. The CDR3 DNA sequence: TGTGCCAGTAGTTTTGGGACAGGGGGCGGCTATGGCTACACCTTC.